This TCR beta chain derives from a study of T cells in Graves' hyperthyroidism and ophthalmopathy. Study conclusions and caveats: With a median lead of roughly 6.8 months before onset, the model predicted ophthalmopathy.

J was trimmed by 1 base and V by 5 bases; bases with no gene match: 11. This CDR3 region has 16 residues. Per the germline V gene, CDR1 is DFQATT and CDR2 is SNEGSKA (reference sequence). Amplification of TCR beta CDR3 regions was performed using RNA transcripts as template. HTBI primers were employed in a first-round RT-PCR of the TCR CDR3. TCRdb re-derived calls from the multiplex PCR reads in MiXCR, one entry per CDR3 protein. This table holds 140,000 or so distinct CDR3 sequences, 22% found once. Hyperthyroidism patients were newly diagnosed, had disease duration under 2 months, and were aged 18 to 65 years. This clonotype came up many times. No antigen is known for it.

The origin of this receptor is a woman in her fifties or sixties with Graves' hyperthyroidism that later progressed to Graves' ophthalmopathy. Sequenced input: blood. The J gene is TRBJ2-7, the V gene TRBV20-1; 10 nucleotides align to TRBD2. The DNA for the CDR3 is TGCAGTGCTGTTGATCGTCGGACTAGCGGATCCTACGAGCAGTACTTC. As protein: CSAVDRRTSGSYEQYF.